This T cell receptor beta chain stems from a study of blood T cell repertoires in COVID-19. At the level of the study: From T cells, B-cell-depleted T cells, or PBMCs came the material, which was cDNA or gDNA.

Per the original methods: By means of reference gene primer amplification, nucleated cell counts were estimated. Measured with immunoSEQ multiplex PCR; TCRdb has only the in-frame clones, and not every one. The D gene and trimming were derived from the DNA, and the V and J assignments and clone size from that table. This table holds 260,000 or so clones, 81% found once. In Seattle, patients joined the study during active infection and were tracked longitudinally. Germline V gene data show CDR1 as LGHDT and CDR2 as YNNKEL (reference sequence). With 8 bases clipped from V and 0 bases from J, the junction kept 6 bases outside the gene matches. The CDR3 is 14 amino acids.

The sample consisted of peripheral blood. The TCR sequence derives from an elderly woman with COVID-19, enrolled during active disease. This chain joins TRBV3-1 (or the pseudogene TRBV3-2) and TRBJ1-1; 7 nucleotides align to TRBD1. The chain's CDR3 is CASGTGTVNTEAFF. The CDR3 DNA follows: TGTGCCAGCGGAACCGGGACAGTGAACACTGAAGCTTTCTTT.